This TCR beta chain was found in a study of T cell responses to AZD1222 COVID-19 vaccine. TCRdb keeps only in-frame clones here, not all; method: immunoSEQ multiplex PCR. Of approximately 170,000 clones in the sample, just under 95% were seen once. Whole-study findings and limits: Clonal diversity may have been underestimated in mostly white British donors. Receipt of two AZD1222 doses was followed by a rise in Spike-specific TCR breadth and depth. Sampling that yielded the repertoires occurred only after the peak T cell response. Just a handful of people given AZD1222 tested seropositive at baseline.

This clone has only one observation. Its cognate antigen is unknown. The clonotype was recovered from an adult in good health. Source: peripheral blood, taken on day 0 of AZD1222 vaccination.

The DNA of the CDR3 is TGTGCCAGCAGCTCAGGGGGTGGACCCTACGAGCAGTACTTC. It encodes CASSSGGGPYEQYF. This chain uses TRBV7-2 with TRBJ2-7, with 7 bases aligning to TRBD1. There are 14 residues in the CDR3. The V gene end was trimmed by 4 bases and the J gene end by 2 bases; junction bases not matched to a gene: 5. The germline V gene has CDR1 SGHTA and CDR2 FQGNSA.